The rows below give T cell receptor beta chains drawn from one sample of a study of T cell repertoires in cytomegalovirus infection. These receptors lack a known antigen. MiXCR, applied by TCRdb to the reads, yields one record per CDR3 protein. The profile shows about 480,000 distinct CDR3 sequences, 33% of them singletons. Here the sequenced sample was cultured PBMCs, taken from culture after CMV antigen stimulation. The source is a human donor in good health (CMV status not recorded). Some clones in this sample may be carry-over from other donors' samples. Each CDR3 is given with its conserved first and last residue. D genes are given only for firm matches. A row's size may be missing; if present it is once, few, many or a size class.

DNA	CDR3	J	size	D	V
TGTGCCACCGGACTGACGGGCCACAATGAGCAGTTCTTC	CATGLTGHNEQFF	TRBJ2-1	.	.	TRBV24-1
TGTGCCAGCAGTGCGTTACAGGGGGAAAAGGGTCAGCCCCAGCATTTT	CASSALQGEKGQPQHF	TRBJ1-5	few	TRBD1	TRBV27
TGCAGTGCTCTCGTCCAAGAGACCCAGTACTTC	CSALVQETQYF	TRBJ2-5	.	.	TRBV20-1
TGTGCCAGCAAATTCTCAGGGGAAAATGAGCAGTTCTTC	CASKFSGENEQFF	TRBJ2-1	.	.	TRBV6-2/TRBV6-3
TGTGCCAGCAGCTTAGGGCAGGAGGGGGAGACCCAGTACTTC	CASSLGQEGETQYF	TRBJ2-5	.	.	TRBV7-2
TGTGCCAGCAGCCTGCCTCTCAGTGGGTATGGCGACACTGAAGCTTTCTTT	CASSLPLSGYGDTEAFF	TRBJ1-1	few	.	TRBV7-6
TGTGCCAGCAGTTACTCGGGACTAGCGGGAACGGATACGCAGTATTTT	CASSYSGLAGTDTQYF	TRBJ2-3	.	TRBD2	TRBV6-2/TRBV6-3
TGTGCCAGCAGCCCACAGACAGGCACACAGCCCCAGCATTTT	CASSPQTGTQPQHF	TRBJ1-5	.	.	TRBV5-8
TGTGCCAGCAGCGCAACAGGGCGTCCATATGAAAAACTGTTTTTT	CASSATGRPYEKLFF	TRBJ1-4	.	.	TRBV11-3
TGTGCTAGTGGTTTCCCGGGTGGTCTAGCAAGGACGGATACGCAGTATTTT	CASGFPGGLARTDTQYF	TRBJ2-3	.	.	TRBV12-5
TGCAGTGCATCGGGACTAGCAACCGGGGAGCTGTTTTTT	CSASGLATGELFF	TRBJ2-2	.	TRBD2	TRBV20-1